This T cell receptor (beta chain) derives from a study of blood T cell repertoires in COVID-19. Individuals aged roughly 18 to 90 years were recruited from approximately 22 US areas. The CDR3 sequence is 15 residues long. The germline V gene encodes CDR1 SQVTM and CDR2 ANQGSEA. After removal of 7 bases from V and 3 bases from J, the junction contained 14 bases not matched to a gene. In the authors' workflow: Estimated nucleated cell counts came from reference gene primer amplification. The table came from immunoSEQ multiplex PCR; TCRdb's copy has only in-frame clones and leaves some out. V and J calls and clone size are as listed in that table; D and trimming were resolved from the DNA. Seen here are under 200,000 clones, 84% observed once, and the top ten hold about 3.2%.

The chain joins TRBV29-1 to TRBJ2-5; 7 nucleotides align to TRBD1. This sequence originates from a woman aged 30 to 39 who had been exposed to COVID-19. The material sequenced was PBMCs or T cells enriched from blood (not recorded which). The DNA for the CDR3 is TGCAGCGCCGAGACAGGGCGTGGGTTAGAAGAGACCCAGTACTTC. It specifies CSAETGRGLEETQYF. Based on the CDR3 plus reference TRBV29-1 and TRBJ2-5, the full variable domain is SAVISQKPSRDICQRGTSLTIQCQVDSQVTMMFWYRQQPGQSLTLIATANQGSEATYESGFVIDKFPISRPNLTFSTLTVSNMSPEDSSIYLCSAETGRGLEETQYFGPGTRLLVL.